This T cell receptor (beta chain) was profiled in a study of blood T cells in healthy people across ages. General study findings and limits: Donors of long life had a larger count of naive CD4+ cells and greater diversity than aged donors.

This clonotype was observed a few times. Antigen: not known. Every donor provided 8.5 to 10 milliliters of peripheral blood. This CDR3 spans 13 amino acids. Between the trimmed V and J ends, which lost 0 bases and 3 bases, there was a span of 9 bases. CDR1 is DFQATT and CDR2 is SNEGSKA in the germline V gene (reference sequence). A second PCR, run for about 7 to 11 cycles, used a sample-barcoded 5' primer plus a J-beta primer mix. Each cDNA molecule received a tag from a template-switch adaptor that had 12 random nucleotides. TCRdb used MiXCR to reprocess the 5' RACE reads, holding one entry per CDR3 protein. Here the sample spans approximately 2,000,000 distinct CDR3 sequences, around 40% being singletons.

Sequences were obtained from blood. V usage is TRBV20-1 and J usage is TRBJ2-7; no definite D call. The clonotype comes from a human donor in good health. The CDR3 protein is CSAREVANYEQYF. The CDR3 DNA reads TGCAGTGCTAGAGAGGTAGCAAACTACGAGCAGTACTTC.